This T cell receptor (beta chain) was identified during a study of spatial heterogeneity in lung cancer. Time point in this sample: sample taken at primary tumor resection. The donor group consisted of roughly 76 patients who had untreated, early-stage non-small cell lung cancer. Trimming shortened V by 7 bases and J by 10 bases, and 14 bases separated the two germline ends. This CDR3 spans 12 amino acids. The germline V gene has CDR1 MDHEN and CDR2 SYDVKM. This clonotype was counted many times. TCRdb reprocessed the 5' RACE reads via MiXCR and lists one record per CDR3 protein. The sample includes fewer than 65,000 distinct CDR3 sequences, about 6.6% seen only once; the top ten take roughly 14%.

This TCR derives from a female donor with early-stage non-small cell lung cancer. The sequenced sample was PBMCs, obtained at surgery. The chain carries TRBV28 and TRBJ2-1; D unresolved. This CDR3 is CASTSSIQEQFF. CDR3 in DNA: TGTGCCAGCACTAGTTCGATCCAGGAGCAGTTCTTC.